This is a list of T cell receptor beta chains from one sample in a study of Graves' ophthalmopathy and Graves' hyperthyroidism. From the multiplex PCR reads, TCRdb called clonotypes with MiXCR, one entry per CDR3 protein. The sample holds 740,000 or so distinct CDR3 sequences; 40% are singletons and the top ten take roughly 45%. The sequencing sample was made of peripheral blood. These receptors came from an adult man with Graves' ophthalmopathy. CDR3s include the opening cysteine and the closing phenylalanine or tryptophan. The D gene is left open where the match is weak. Rows may omit the clone size; those that give it use once, few, many or a size class.

cdr3_aa: CSVDDRDQETQYF
cdr3_nt: TGCAGCGTAGACGACAGGGACCAAGAGACCCAGTACTTC
j_call: TRBJ2-5
v_call: TRBV29-1
d_call: TRBD1
clone_size: once

cdr3_aa: CSVEVQGSQGYTF
cdr3_nt: TGCAGCGTTGAAGTACAGGGCTCTCAGGGGTACACCTTC
j_call: TRBJ1-2
v_call: TRBV29-1
d_call: NA
clone_size: many

cdr3_aa: CASSGTRNTGELFF
cdr3_nt: TGTGCCAGTAGTGGGACTCGGAACACCGGGGAGCTGTTTTTT
j_call: TRBJ2-2
v_call: TRBV19
d_call: NA
clone_size: NA

cdr3_aa: CASTPFGFNEQYF
cdr3_nt: TGTGCCAGTACCCCATTCGGGTTCAACGAGCAGTACTTC
j_call: TRBJ2-7
v_call: TRBV12-3/TRBV12-4
d_call: NA
clone_size: many

cdr3_aa: CASSLAPKTPLPLHF
cdr3_nt: TGTGCCAGCAGCTTGGCACCCAAGACCCCATTACCCCTCCACTTT
j_call: TRBJ1-6
v_call: TRBV5-6
d_call: NA
clone_size: NA

cdr3_aa: CASSAYPGASGNTIYF
cdr3_nt: TGTGCCAGCAGCGCCTACCCGGGGGCCTCTGGAAACACCATATATTTT
j_call: TRBJ1-3
v_call: TRBV7-9
d_call: NA
clone_size: NA

cdr3_aa: CSARMGGVGETQYF
cdr3_nt: TGCAGTGCTAGGATGGGCGGGGTGGGGGAGACCCAGTACTTC
j_call: TRBJ2-5
v_call: TRBV20-1
d_call: NA
clone_size: NA

cdr3_aa: CASRERDRVRNQPQHF
cdr3_nt: TGTGCCAGCAGGGAACGTGACAGGGTCCGCAATCAGCCCCAGCATTTT
j_call: TRBJ1-5
v_call: TRBV24-1
d_call: TRBD1
clone_size: NA

cdr3_aa: CASSRQGLHTEAFF
cdr3_nt: TGCGCCAGCAGCCGTCAGGGTCTTCACACTGAAGCTTTCTTT
j_call: TRBJ1-1
v_call: TRBV5-1
d_call: NA
clone_size: many

cdr3_aa: CASKPDINQETQYF
cdr3_nt: TGTGCCAGCAAACCGGACATTAACCAAGAGACCCAGTACTTC
j_call: TRBJ2-5
v_call: TRBV7-2
d_call: NA
clone_size: few

cdr3_aa: CASSQAGPKETQYF
cdr3_nt: TGTGCCAGCAGCCAAGCGGGCCCAAAAGAGACCCAGTACTTC
j_call: TRBJ2-5
v_call: TRBV7-2
d_call: NA
clone_size: few

cdr3_aa: CASSSGPGTLYEQYF
cdr3_nt: TGCGCCAGCAGTTCTGGCCCAGGGACCCTTTACGAGCAGTACTTC
j_call: TRBJ2-7
v_call: TRBV5-1
d_call: NA
clone_size: NA

cdr3_aa: CASSIDYPGRSYEQYF
cdr3_nt: TGTGCCAGTAGTATAGATTACCCCGGGAGATCCTACGAGCAGTACTTC
j_call: TRBJ2-7
v_call: TRBV19
d_call: NA
clone_size: few

cdr3_aa: CASSLATAGVETQYF
cdr3_nt: TGTGCCAGCAGCTTAGCCACAGCGGGAGTAGAGACCCAGTACTTC
j_call: TRBJ2-5
v_call: TRBV7-2
d_call: TRBD2
clone_size: many

cdr3_aa: CASSPDSWYGYTF
cdr3_nt: TGCGCCAGCAGCCCGGACAGTTGGTATGGTTACACCTTC
j_call: TRBJ1-2
v_call: TRBV5-1
d_call: NA
clone_size: NA

cdr3_aa: CASSLAPSSATEAFF
cdr3_nt: TGTGCCAGCAGCTTAGCCCCCAGCAGCGCCACTGAAGCTTTCTTT
j_call: TRBJ1-1
v_call: TRBV7-9
d_call: NA
clone_size: many

cdr3_aa: CASSSPPRGYSGANVLTF
cdr3_nt: TGTGCCAGCAGCTCTCCCCCTAGGGGCTACTCTGGGGCCAACGTCCTGACTTTC
j_call: TRBJ2-6
v_call: TRBV7-9
d_call: NA
clone_size: many

cdr3_aa: CASSYVTGDGYTF
cdr3_nt: TGTGCCAGCAGTTACGTGACAGGGGATGGCTACACCTTC
j_call: TRBJ1-2
v_call: TRBV10-3
d_call: TRBD1
clone_size: NA

cdr3_aa: CASSGWDRRSTDTQYF
cdr3_nt: TGTGCCAGCAGCGGTTGGGACAGGAGGAGCACAGATACGCAGTATTTT
j_call: TRBJ2-3
v_call: TRBV2
d_call: TRBD1
clone_size: NA

cdr3_aa: CSVVTRENQPQYF
cdr3_nt: TGCAGCGTTGTTACCAGGGAGAATCAGCCCCAGTACTTC
j_call: TRBJ2-5
v_call: TRBV29-1
d_call: NA
clone_size: NA

cdr3_aa: CASSSGGQDEKLFF
cdr3_nt: TGTGCCAGCAGTTCGGGCGGACAGGATGAAAAACTGTTTTTT
j_call: TRBJ1-4
v_call: TRBV25-1
d_call: TRBD1
clone_size: few

cdr3_aa: CSARAETGGSPLHF
cdr3_nt: TGCAGTGCTAGAGCTGAGACAGGGGGCTCACCCCTCCACTTT
j_call: TRBJ1-6
v_call: TRBV20-1
d_call: TRBD1
clone_size: few

cdr3_aa: CASSSPRTGTYEQYF
cdr3_nt: TGTGCCAGCAGTTCACCCCGGACAGGGACCTACGAGCAGTACTTC
j_call: TRBJ2-7
v_call: TRBV4-2
d_call: TRBD1
clone_size: NA

cdr3_aa: CASSQGTETQYF
cdr3_nt: TGTGCCAGCAGTCAGGGGACGGAGACCCAGTACTTC
j_call: TRBJ2-5
v_call: TRBV2
d_call: NA
clone_size: NA